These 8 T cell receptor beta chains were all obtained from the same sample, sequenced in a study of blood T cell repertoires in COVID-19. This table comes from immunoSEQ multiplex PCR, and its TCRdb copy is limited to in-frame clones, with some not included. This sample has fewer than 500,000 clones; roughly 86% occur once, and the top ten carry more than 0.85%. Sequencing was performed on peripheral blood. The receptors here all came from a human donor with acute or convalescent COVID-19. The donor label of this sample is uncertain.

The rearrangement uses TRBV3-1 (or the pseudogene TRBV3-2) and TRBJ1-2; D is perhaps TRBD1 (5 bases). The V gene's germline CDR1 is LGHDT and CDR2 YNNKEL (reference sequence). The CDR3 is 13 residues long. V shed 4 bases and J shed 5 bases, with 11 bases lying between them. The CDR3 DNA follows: TGTGCCAGCAGCCCCTTAGGACAATATGGCTACACCTTC. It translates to CASSPLGQYGYTF.

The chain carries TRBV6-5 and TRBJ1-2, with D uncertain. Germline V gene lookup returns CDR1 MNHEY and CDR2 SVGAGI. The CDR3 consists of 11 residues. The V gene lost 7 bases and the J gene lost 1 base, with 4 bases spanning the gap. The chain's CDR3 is CASTGNYGYTF. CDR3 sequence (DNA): TGTGCCAGCACGGGTAACTATGGCTACACCTTC.

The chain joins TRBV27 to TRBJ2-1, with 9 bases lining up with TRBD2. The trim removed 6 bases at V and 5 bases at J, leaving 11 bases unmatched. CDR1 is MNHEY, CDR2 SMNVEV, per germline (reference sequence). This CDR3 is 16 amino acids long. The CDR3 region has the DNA TGTGCCAGCAGATCATACCCCGGGACTAGCCACAATGAGCAGTTCTTC. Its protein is CASRSYPGTSHNEQFF.

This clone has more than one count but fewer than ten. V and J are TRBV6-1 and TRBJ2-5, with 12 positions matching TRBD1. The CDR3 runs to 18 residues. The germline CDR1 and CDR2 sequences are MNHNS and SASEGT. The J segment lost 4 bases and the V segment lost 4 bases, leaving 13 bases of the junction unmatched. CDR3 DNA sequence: TGTGCCAGCAGTGGCGGAAGTATAGGGACAGGGGGCGTAGAGACCCAGTACTTC. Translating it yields CASSGGSIGTGGVETQYF.

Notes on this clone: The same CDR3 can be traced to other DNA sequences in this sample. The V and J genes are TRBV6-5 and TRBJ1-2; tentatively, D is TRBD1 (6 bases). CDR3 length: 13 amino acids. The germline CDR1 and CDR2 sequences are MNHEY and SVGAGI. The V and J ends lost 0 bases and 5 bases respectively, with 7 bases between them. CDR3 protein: CASSYSQGYGYTF. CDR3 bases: TGTGCCAGCAGTTACTCACAGGGTTATGGCTACACCTTC.

The CDR3: CASSQDRRGIVDYGYTF. In nucleotides, the CDR3 is TGTGCCAGCAGCCAAGATAGACGAGGAATTGTCGACTATGGCTACACCTTC. V usage is TRBV14 and J usage is TRBJ1-2, with D unclear. Trimming removed 0 bases at V and 3 bases at J, with 17 bases between. Germline CDR1 reads SGHDN; CDR2 reads FVKESK. The CDR3 runs to 17 residues.

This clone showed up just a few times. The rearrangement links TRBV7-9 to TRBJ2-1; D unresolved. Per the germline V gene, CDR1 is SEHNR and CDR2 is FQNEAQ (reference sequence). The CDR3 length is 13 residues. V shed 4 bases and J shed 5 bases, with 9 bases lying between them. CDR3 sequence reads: CASSSLDDNEQFF. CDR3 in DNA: TGTGCCAGCAGCTCCCTAGACGACAATGAGCAGTTCTTC.

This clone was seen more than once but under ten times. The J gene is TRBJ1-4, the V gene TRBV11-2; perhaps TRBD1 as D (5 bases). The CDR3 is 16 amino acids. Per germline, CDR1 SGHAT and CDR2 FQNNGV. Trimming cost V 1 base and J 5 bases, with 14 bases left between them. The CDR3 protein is CASSLGTGGRNEKLFF. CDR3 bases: TGTGCCAGCAGCTTAGGGACGGGGGGACGGAATGAAAAACTGTTTTTT.